The 23 T cell receptor beta chains in this list originate from one sample, sequenced in a study of patients and donors after allogeneic stem cell transplantation. TCRdb itself ran the RT-PCR reads through MiXCR, one entry per CDR3 protein. The table shows 70,000 to 95,000 distinct CDR3 sequences, with roughly 4.9% occurring only once. Sequenced sample: blood, either unsorted or a sorted T cell fraction (not recorded which). The source of these receptors is a human donor who was either an allogeneic HSCT recipient or a stem cell or donor lymphocyte infusion donor (not recorded which). It is not recorded whose cells these are; they may come from a transplant donor.

Only a few counts were recorded for this clonotype. The rearrangement joins TRBV20-1 to TRBJ1-2, with D perhaps TRBD1 (5 bases). V was clipped by 5 bases and J by 4 bases, with 14 bases between them. This CDR3 is 13 amino acids long. The germline CDR1 and CDR2 sequences are DFQATT and SNEGSKA (reference sequence). The CDR3 region is CSAGGSGRYGYTF. As DNA, the CDR3 is TGCAGTGCTGGGGGTTCAGGGCGCTATGGCTACACCTTC.

By share of the sample, this clonotype is medium-sized. The chain carries TRBV20-1 and TRBJ2-7; 13 nucleotides agree with TRBD2. V dropped 3 bases and J dropped 7; count of bases not matched to a gene: 3. CDR1 and CDR2 from the germline V gene are DFQATT and SNEGSKA (reference sequence). The CDR3 contains 13 residues. The CDR3 is CSARGTSGEEQYF. CDR3 DNA: TGCAGTGCTAGGGGGACTAGCGGGGAGGAGCAGTACTTC.

V is TRBV2 and J is TRBJ2-3, with 10 positions matching TRBD2. CDR3 size: 16 residues. The ends lost 1 base at V and 6 bases at J; junction bases unmatched: 7. Germline values: CDR1 SNHLY, CDR2 FYNNEI. CDR3 nucleotides: TGTGCCAGCAGTGAAGGGGTAGCGGGGGGTAGGGATACGCAGTATTTT. Amino acids: CASSEGVAGGRDTQYF.

This chain connects TRBV19 to TRBJ1-1; possibly TRBD1 for D (5 bases). This CDR3 is 14 amino acids long. The V end was cut by 9 bases, the J end by 3 bases, with 17 bases between. Per germline, CDR1 LNHDA and CDR2 SQIVND (reference sequence). The CDR3: CASGTKGFHTEAFF. As DNA, the CDR3 is TGTGCCAGCGGAACCAAGGGGTTCCACACTGAAGCTTTCTTT.

This clonotype occurred many times. V usage is TRBV29-1 and J usage is TRBJ1-1; possibly TRBD1 for D (5 bases). Trimming cost V 4 bases and J 5 bases, with 17 bases left between them. CDR1 is SQVTM and CDR2 is ANQGSEA in the germline V gene. This CDR3 spans 14 amino acids. The CDR3 nucleotides read TGCAGCGTTGTGGGGGGGTCTTACCTGACTGAAGCTTTCTTT. Translation: CSVVGGSYLTEAFF.

This clonotype was seen repeatedly, ten times or more. The chain recombines TRBV5-1 with TRBJ1-1; D remains ambiguous. Between the trimmed V and J ends, which lost 4 bases and 1 base, there was a span of 11 bases. This CDR3 region has 14 residues. CDR1 and CDR2 (germline): SGHRS, YFSETQ. The CDR3 loop is CASSKNPGNTEAFF. The CDR3 DNA reads as TGCGCCAGCAGCAAGAACCCGGGGAACACTGAAGCTTTCTTT.

This clonotype was seen at least ten times. The V gene is TRBV4-2, the J gene TRBJ1-5, with a possible D match to TRBD1 (6 bases). From germline, CDR1 is LGHNA and CDR2 YNFKEQ. V was shortened by 4 bases and J by 5 bases, with 15 bases between the two germline ends. The CDR3 has 15 residues. The chain's CDR3 is CASSPQGGGDQPQHF. CDR3 bases: TGTGCCAGCAGCCCGCAAGGGGGAGGCGATCAGCCCCAGCATTTT.

This clonotype has at least ten counts. The J gene is TRBJ1-2, the V gene TRBV6-2 or TRBV6-3; 7 positions match TRBD1. V dropped 4 bases and J dropped 4; count of bases not matched to a gene: 3. This CDR3 contains 13 residues. In germline, CDR1 is MNHEY, CDR2 SVGEGT. CDR3 sequence: CASSSQGGYGYTF. The CDR3 region has the DNA TGTGCCAGCAGTTCCCAGGGGGGCTATGGCTACACCTTC.

This clonotype appeared a few times. The V and J genes are TRBV27 and TRBJ2-1; the match to TRBD2 covers 7 bases. J gave up 8 bases and V 6 bases, and 16 bases lay outside the gene matches. The CDR3 length is 16 residues. Germline V gene lookup returns CDR1 MNHEY and CDR2 SMNVEV (reference sequence). The CDR3 reads CASSRPGASGHHEQFF. CDR3 DNA sequence: TGTGCCAGCAGCCGCCCCGGGGCTAGCGGCCACCATGAGCAGTTCTTC.

DNA for the CDR3: TGTGCCATCAGTATGGGAGCGGGAGGGCAAGAGACCCAGTACTTC. Its protein product is CAISMGAGGQETQYF. This rearrangement joins TRBV10-3 to TRBJ2-5, with 10 nucleotides matching TRBD2. Per germline, CDR1 ENHRY and CDR2 SYGVKD. The junction had 5 bases not matched to a gene; V was cut back by 5 bases and J by 2 bases. CDR3 size: 15 residues.

This clonotype has just a few counts. The J gene is TRBJ1-1, the V gene TRBV20-1; D remains unclear. The CDR3 is made up of 13 amino acids. Trimming stripped 1 base from V and 0 bases from J, with 6 bases between. Per germline, CDR1 DFQATT and CDR2 SNEGSKA (reference sequence). In DNA form, the CDR3 reads TGCAGTGCTAGAGTCAATTTGAACACTGAAGCTTTCTTT. It encodes CSARVNLNTEAFF.

This clonotype was counted between two and nine times. The V and J genes are TRBV2 and TRBJ1-5; 9 bases fit TRBD1. This CDR3 contains 13 residues. V lost 6 bases, J lost 4 bases, and 1 base stayed unmatched. Germline V CDR1 and CDR2: SNHLY, FYNNEI. The CDR3 is CASSGTGNQPQHF. CDR3 DNA sequence: TGTGCCAGCAGCGGGACAGGGAATCAGCCCCAGCATTTT.

This clonotype came up many times. This rearrangement joins TRBV5-1 to TRBJ2-1; 8 bases are shared with TRBD2. CDR3 length: 15 amino acids. In germline, CDR1 is SGHRS, CDR2 YFSETQ. V was pared by 4 bases and J by 6 bases, with 9 bases of the junction left unmatched. CDR3 loop: CASSLSASGSNEQFF. The CDR3, as DNA: TGCGCCAGCAGCCTCTCGGCTAGCGGGTCCAATGAGCAGTTCTTC. The complete variable domain, with remaining parts taken from reference TRBV5-1 and TRBJ2-1, reads KAGVTQTPRYLIKTRGQQVTLSCSPISGHRSVSWYQQTPGQGLQFLFEYFSETQRNKGNFPGRFSGRQFSNSRSEMNVSTLELGDSALYLCASSLSASGSNEQFFGPGTRLTVL.

This clonotype was detected many times. The chain combines TRBV14 with TRBJ1-2, with D possibly being TRBD1 (5 bases). This CDR3 is 15 amino acids long. Deletions cut 0 bases from V and 4 bases from J, with 12 bases between. Germline values: CDR1 SGHDN, CDR2 FVKESK. The CDR3 sequence is CASSQDFGGAYGYTF. DNA for the CDR3: TGTGCCAGCAGCCAAGATTTCGGCGGGGCCTATGGCTACACCTTC.

Only a few counts were recorded for this clonotype. The V call is TRBV7-2, the J call TRBJ1-2; tentative D call: TRBD1 (5 bases). V lost 1 base, J lost 4 bases, and 10 bases lay in between. The CDR3 is 14 residues long. The V gene's germline CDR1 is SGHTA and CDR2 FQGNSA. The chain's CDR3 is CASSLGGTGYGYTF. The CDR3 region has the DNA TGTGCCAGCAGCTTAGGGGGCACGGGCTATGGCTACACCTTC.

This clonotype was seen repeatedly, ten times or more. The CDR3 loop reads CASSSTWDQPQHF. The DNA of the CDR3 is TGTGCCAGCAGTAGCACATGGGATCAGCCCCAGCATTTT. The J gene is TRBJ1-5, the V gene TRBV27, with unresolved D. The CDR3 sequence is 13 residues long. V lost 5 bases and J lost 5, with 10 bases in between. Germline CDR1 is MNHEY and CDR2 is SMNVEV (reference sequence).

The genes are TRBV7-3 and TRBJ2-2, with no clear D. This CDR3 has 18 residues. Between the trimmed V and J ends, which lost 1 base and 5 bases, there was a span of 20 bases. Germline-derived CDR1 and CDR2 are SGHTA and FQGTGA. CDR3 DNA: TGTGCCAGCAGCTTAAGGAGCTCACGTGAGCCCCGGACCGGGGAGCTGTTTTTT. The encoded protein is CASSLRSSREPRTGELFF.

This clonotype was detected a few times. The chain is built from TRBV6-2 or TRBV6-3 and TRBJ2-7, with D perhaps matching TRBD1 or TRBD2 (5 bases each). The CDR3 extends over 15 amino acids. V was cut by 0 bases and J by 7 bases, with 16 bases left in between. Germline-derived CDR1 and CDR2 are MNHEY and SVGEGT. CDR3 DNA sequence: TGTGCCAGCAGTTACTCGGTCCCCAGGGACGGGGAGCAGTACTTC. This translates into CASSYSVPRDGEQYF.

This clonotype was detected a few times. The V and J genes are TRBV6-1 and TRBJ1-2; D not resolved. Germline-derived CDR1 and CDR2 are MNHNS and SASEGT. Trimming pared 8 bases from V and 6 bases from J, leaving 22 bases between. The CDR3 contains 15 residues. This CDR3 reads CASSPESSKSDGYTF. The CDR3 nucleotides read TGTGCCAGCTCCCCTGAATCCTCCAAGTCCGATGGCTACACCTTC.

This clonotype was found many times. This chain links TRBV9 with TRBJ2-1; 8 bases align to TRBD2. After removal of 2 bases from V and 8 bases from J, the junction contained 9 bases not matched to a gene. Germline loops: CDR1 SGDLS, CDR2 YYNGEE. This CDR3 is built from 15 residues. This CDR3 is CASSVAGLVHHEQFF. The CDR3 nucleotides read TGTGCCAGCAGCGTGGCGGGACTAGTCCACCATGAGCAGTTCTTC.

This clonotype has ten or more counts. The chain has TRBV6-1 and TRBJ1-6, with D possibly TRBD1 on 6 matching bases. The CDR3 spans 14 residues. V was cut by 6 bases and J by 9 bases, with 15 bases left in between. The germline V gene has CDR1 MNHNS and CDR2 SASEGT. This chain's CDR3 is CASREVGGGSPLHF. The CDR3 DNA reads TGTGCCAGCAGGGAGGTCGGAGGGGGTTCACCCCTCCACTTT.

Many counts were recorded for this clonotype. The rearrangement links TRBV20-1 to TRBJ1-4; the D gene is possibly TRBD1 (5 bases). Germline V gives CDR1 DFQATT, CDR2 SNEGSKA (reference sequence). The CDR3 consists of 14 residues. Trimming shortened V by 6 bases and J by 10 bases, and 21 bases separated the two germline ends. In DNA form, the CDR3 reads TGCAGTGCCAGGGCAGGACCCCGCAAGGGAAAACTGTTTTTT. The encoded protein is CSARAGPRKGKLFF.

This clonotype was observed a handful of times. This sequence joins TRBV5-4 and TRBJ2-1; perhaps TRBD2 as D (5 bases). The germline V gene has CDR1 SGHNT and CDR2 YYREEE (reference sequence). The CDR3 contains 14 residues. V dropped 2 bases and J dropped 3 bases, with 9 bases sitting between them. The CDR3 reads CASSLGRVYNEQFF. CDR3 nucleotides: TGTGCCAGCAGCTTAGGGCGGGTCTACAATGAGCAGTTCTTC.